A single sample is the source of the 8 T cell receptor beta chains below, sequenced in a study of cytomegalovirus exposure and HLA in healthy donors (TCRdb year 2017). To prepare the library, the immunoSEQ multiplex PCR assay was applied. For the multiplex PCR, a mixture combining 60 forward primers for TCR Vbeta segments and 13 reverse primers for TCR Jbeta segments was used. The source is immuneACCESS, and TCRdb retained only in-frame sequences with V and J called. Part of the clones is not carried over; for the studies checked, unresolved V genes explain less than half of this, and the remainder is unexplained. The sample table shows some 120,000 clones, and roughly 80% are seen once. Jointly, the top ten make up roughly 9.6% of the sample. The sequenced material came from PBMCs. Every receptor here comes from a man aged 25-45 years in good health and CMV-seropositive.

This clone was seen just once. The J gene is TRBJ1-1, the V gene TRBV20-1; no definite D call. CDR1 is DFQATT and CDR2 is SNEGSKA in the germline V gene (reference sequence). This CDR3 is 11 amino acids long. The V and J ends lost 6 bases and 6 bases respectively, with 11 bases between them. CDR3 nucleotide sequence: TGCAGTGCAACGCCGGTATCTGAAGCTTTCTTT. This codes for CSATPVSEAFF.

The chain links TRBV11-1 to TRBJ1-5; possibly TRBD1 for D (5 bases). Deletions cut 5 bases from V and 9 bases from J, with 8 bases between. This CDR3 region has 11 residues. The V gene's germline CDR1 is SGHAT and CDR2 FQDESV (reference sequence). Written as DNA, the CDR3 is TGTGCCAGCAGCAACGGGGGGCCCCAGCATTTT. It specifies CASSNGGPQHF.

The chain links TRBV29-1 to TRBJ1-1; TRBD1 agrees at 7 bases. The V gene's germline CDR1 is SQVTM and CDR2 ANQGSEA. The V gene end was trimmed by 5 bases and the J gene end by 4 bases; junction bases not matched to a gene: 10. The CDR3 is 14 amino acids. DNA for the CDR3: TGCAGCGTTTCGTCGACAGGGCTACGCACTGAAGCTTTCTTT. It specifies CSVSSTGLRTEAFF.

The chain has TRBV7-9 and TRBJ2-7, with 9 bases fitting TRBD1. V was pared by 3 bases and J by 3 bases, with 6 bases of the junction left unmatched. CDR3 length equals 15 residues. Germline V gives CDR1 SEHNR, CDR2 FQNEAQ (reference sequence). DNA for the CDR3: TGTGCCAGCAGCTTTTCTCGACAGGGGGGCTACGAGCAGTACTTC. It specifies CASSFSRQGGYEQYF.

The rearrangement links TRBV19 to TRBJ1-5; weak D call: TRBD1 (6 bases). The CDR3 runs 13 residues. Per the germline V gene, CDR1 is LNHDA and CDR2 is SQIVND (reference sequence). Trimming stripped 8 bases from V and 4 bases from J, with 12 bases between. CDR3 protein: CASSWTENQPQHF. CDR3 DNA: TGTGCCAGTTCCTGGACAGAGAATCAGCCCCAGCATTTT. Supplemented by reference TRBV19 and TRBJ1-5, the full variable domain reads DGGITQSPKYLFRKEGQNVTLSCEQNLNHDAMYWYRQDPGQGLRLIYYSQIVNDFQKGDIAEGYSVSREKKESFPLTVTSAQKNPTAFYLCASSWTENQPQHFGDGTRLSIL.

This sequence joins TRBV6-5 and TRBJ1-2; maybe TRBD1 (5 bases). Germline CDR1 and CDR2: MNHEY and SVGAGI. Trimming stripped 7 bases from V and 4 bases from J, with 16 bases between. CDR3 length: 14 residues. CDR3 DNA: TGTGCCAGCAACTCCATGGGGGGTATCTATGGCTACACCTTC. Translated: CASNSMGGIYGYTF.

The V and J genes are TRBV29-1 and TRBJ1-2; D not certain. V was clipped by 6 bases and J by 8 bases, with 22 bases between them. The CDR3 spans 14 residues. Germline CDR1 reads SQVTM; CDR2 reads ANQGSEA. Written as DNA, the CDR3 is TGCAGCGTCTCGTCTCGGGGTGGGTTCGAGGGCTACACCTTC. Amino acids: CSVSSRGGFEGYTF.

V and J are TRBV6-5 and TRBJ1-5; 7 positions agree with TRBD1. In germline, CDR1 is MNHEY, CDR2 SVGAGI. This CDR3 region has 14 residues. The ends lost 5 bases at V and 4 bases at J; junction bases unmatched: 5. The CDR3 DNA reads TGTGCCAGCAGTGCAGACAGGGCAAATCAGCCCCAGCATTTT. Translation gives CASSADRANQPQHF.